Below are 11 T cell receptor beta chains sequenced from a single sample in a study of blood T cells in healthy people across ages. Together with a sample-barcoded 5' primer, a J-beta primer mix was included in a second PCR lasting roughly 6 to 12 cycles. TCRdb re-called the 5' RACE reads through MiXCR, storing one row per CDR3 protein. The table lists about 1.4 million distinct CDR3 sequences, approximately 60% of them singletons. Sequenced material: blood. These receptors were taken from a man between 18 and 35 years old in good health.

This clonotype was counted a single time. The chain combines TRBV27 with TRBJ2-3; tentatively, D is TRBD1 (5 bases). Germline loops: CDR1 MNHEY, CDR2 SMNVEV (reference sequence). Trimming stripped 2 bases from V and 6 bases from J, with 18 bases between. The CDR3 consists of 16 residues. CDR3 sequence: CASSLASGLVADTQYF. DNA for the CDR3: TGTGCCAGCAGTTTAGCGTCAGGGTTGGTTGCGGATACGCAGTATTTT.

V usage is TRBV29-1 and J usage is TRBJ2-7; the match to TRBD1 covers 8 bases. The CDR3 contains 15 residues. Per the germline V gene, CDR1 is SQVTM and CDR2 is ANQGSEA. J was trimmed by 0 bases and V by 3 bases; bases with no gene match: 7. The CDR3 nucleotides are TGCAGCGTTGAGGGGGACAGGATAAGCTCCTACGAGCAGTACTTC. Its protein product is CSVEGDRISSYEQYF.

V is TRBV25-1 and J is TRBJ2-3; D might be TRBD2 (5 bases). This CDR3 is 17 amino acids long. Germline V gene sequence: CDR1 MGHDK, CDR2 SYGVNS. Trimming shortened V by 0 bases and J by 4 bases, and 17 bases separated the two germline ends. The CDR3 here is CASSEYIHTGSSDTQYF. The CDR3 DNA follows: TGTGCCAGCAGTGAATATATTCATACGGGATCGTCAGATACGCAGTATTTT. The full variable domain, rest sourced from reference TRBV25-1 and TRBJ2-3, is EADIYQTPRYLVIGTGKKITLECSQTMGHDKMYWYQQDPGMELHLIHYSYGVNSTEKGDLSSESTVSRIRTEHFPLTLESARPSHTSQYLCASSEYIHTGSSDTQYFGPGTRLTVL.

There are a few counts of this clonotype. The chain recombines TRBV4-1 with TRBJ2-5; 8 nucleotides agree with TRBD2. Trimming took 0 bases from V and 11 from J; bases not matched to a gene: 5. In germline, CDR1 is MGHRA, CDR2 YSYEKL. The CDR3 loop spans 13 amino acids. Here the CDR3 DNA reads TGCGCCAGCAGCCAAGATAGGACTAGCCAGCAGTACTTC. This encodes CASSQDRTSQQYF.

In its sample, this clonotype was seen a few times. The chain is built from TRBV29-1 and TRBJ2-5, with a weak D call TRBD1 (6 bases). Germline CDR1 SQVTM, CDR2 ANQGSEA. The V and J ends lost 5 bases and 1 base respectively, with 20 bases between them. The CDR3 totals 16 residues. CDR3 in DNA: TGCAGCGTTCTAGAATGGGGGCCCTTAGTCCAAGAGACCCAGTACTTC. This sequence encodes CSVLEWGPLVQETQYF.

The chain recombines TRBV4-3 with TRBJ1-2; D gene unclear. Trimming took off 0 bases at V and 2 bases at J, with 13 bases between the two ends. This CDR3 has 16 amino acids. In germline, CDR1 is LGHNA, CDR2 YSLEER. In nucleotides, the CDR3 is TGCGCCAGCAGCCAAGAATTCGCCGGGCCCAACTATGGCTACACCTTC. Protein product: CASSQEFAGPNYGYTF.

The chain recombines TRBV20-1 with TRBJ2-1; possible D gene TRBD1, 5 bases. V was cut by 6 bases and J by 6 bases, with 15 bases left in between. Germline CDR1 is DFQATT and CDR2 is SNEGSKA (reference sequence). CDR3 length: 13 amino acids. The CDR3 nucleotides read TGCAGTGCCCGGACAAGTTGGGGCAATGAGCAGTTCTTC. Its translation: CSARTSWGNEQFF.

V is TRBV29-1 and J is TRBJ2-7; D is uncertain. Germline assignment: CDR1 SQVTM and CDR2 ANQGSEA. The length of the CDR3 is 12 residues. V was pared by 6 bases and J by 2 bases, with 11 bases between. For the CDR3, the DNA is TGCAGCGTACGAGTGGATGCCTACGAGCAGTACTTC. This gives the protein CSVRVDAYEQYF.

The rearrangement uses TRBV7-2 and TRBJ1-2; 8 nucleotides match TRBD1. Germline CDR1 is SGHTA and CDR2 is FQGNSA. With 0 bases clipped from V and 0 bases from J, the junction kept 12 bases outside the gene matches. This CDR3 is built from 19 residues. The CDR3 nucleotides are TGTGCCAGCAGCTTAGCCGGCAGGACAGGGACCTTAGCTAACTATGGCTACACCTTC. Translated: CASSLAGRTGTLANYGYTF.

This clonotype was observed once. The rearrangement uses TRBV3-1 and TRBJ2-5; D is tentatively TRBD1 or TRBD2 (5 bases each). Trimming removed 3 bases from V and 11 bases from J, with 19 bases in between. Germline loops: CDR1 LGHDT, CDR2 YNNKEL (reference sequence). The CDR3 loop spans 14 amino acids. CDR3 residues: CASSQLPTLGEQYF. The DNA of the CDR3 is TGTGCCAGCAGCCAGCTGCCTACTTTGGGGGAGCAGTACTTC.

V is TRBV29-1 and J is TRBJ1-4, with TRBD1 identical over 10 bases. Germline V lookup: CDR1 SQVTM, CDR2 ANQGSEA. Trimming at V came to 7 bases and at J to 5 bases, leaving 4 bases not matched to a gene. This CDR3 region has 13 residues. Written as DNA, the CDR3 is TGCAGCGGGGGGGACAGGGGCAATGAAAAACTGTTTTTT. The encoded protein is CSGGDRGNEKLFF. Full variable domain (rest looked up from reference TRBV29-1 and TRBJ1-4): SAVISQKPSRDICQRGTSLTIQCQVDSQVTMMFWYRQQPGQSLTLIATANQGSEATYESGFVIDKFPISRPNLTFSTLTVSNMSPEDSSIYLCSGGDRGNEKLFFGSGTQLSVL.